This T cell receptor (beta chain) came from a study of CD8+CD57+ T cells in acquired aplastic anemia (dated by TCRdb to the late 2010s). For the wider study: Extracted DNA from sorted CD4+ and CD8+ cells averaged around 3.3 ug, ranging from roughly 0.17 to 30 ug. CD8+CD57+ expansion was defined as a frequency above the mean frequency observed in healthy subjects. Overall results and qualifications from the work: Patients and healthy controls showed no significant difference in CD8+ Simpson's diversity (P=0.060). Although 25 to 30 CD8+ CDR3 sequences were shared by patients and controls, these sequences appeared highly expressed in patients and within the immunodominant clones of patients.

Expansion of CD8+CD57+ cells had been shown by flow cytometry in the patients chosen for sequencing. Severe acquired aplastic anemia was diagnosed in all patients according to International Study of Aplastic Anemia and Agranulocytosis and Camitta criteria. At the time blood was sampled, none of the patients had received any therapy. In this study, sorted CD4+ and CD8+ T cells from the blood of healthy subjects and of severe aplastic anemia patients had their TCR repertoires deep-sequenced. Patients were enrolled under clinicaltrials.gov protocols 00001620, 01623167, 00001397, 00071045, 00081523 and 00961064 in the USA. Ficoll-Paque density gradient centrifugation was used to isolate peripheral blood mononuclear cells. Before DNA extraction, CD4+ and CD8+ T cells were sorted by FACS or by magnetic beads. The germline V gene specifies MNHNS as CDR1 and SASEGT as CDR2. 11 amino acids form the CDR3, both terminal residues included. The read is trimmed to its CDR3 DNA, 33 bases read in frame from base 1.

Genomic DNA was used as template for profiling of TCR beta VDJ combinations and CDR3 sequences. TCR repertoire sequencing was run on an Illumina HiSeq 2000. The authors' analysis ran thus. Repertoires were assessed using TRBV/TRBJ rearrangement plots, CDR3 size and DJ length profiles, and Simpson's diversity index. The immunodominant clone was defined as the most abundant DNA sequence in deep sequencing data. CDR3 amino acid sequences were screened for sharing across subjects and compared with published repertoires and the VDJdb database. Using fastp at Q25 and MiXCR, TCRdb reprocessed the public reads and kept productive beta chains. Each CDR3 protein gets just one entry, which takes the most common genes and DNA from the rows behind it. These V and J calls are TCRdb output, not the study's own analysis. The sample records approximately 150,000 distinct CDR3 sequences, 40% to 50% of which are singletons. 1.1% of the sample lies in the top ten.

As to this clonotype: No antigen is known for it. A read error is likely, as this CDR3 ends without the conserved phenylalanine or tryptophan.

This TCR came from a human donor with aplastic anemia. The chain was built from TRBV6-1 and TRBJ2-7; tentative D gene TRBD2, with 5 bases matching. Specimen: sorted CD4+, CD8+, or CD8+CD57+ T cells (not recorded which) from PBMCs. The CDR3 region: CASGDYYEQYL. The DNA sequence is as follows: TGTGCCAGCGGTGACTATTACGAGCAGTACCTC.